Each of the 15 T cell receptor beta chains below was sequenced from the same sample in a study of CD8 T cells in ankylosing spondylitis. Findings and limits, study-wide: A TCR beta motif of eight highly homologous variants appeared characteristic of ankylosing spondylitis blood.

The antigens for these receptors are not known. From the 5' RACE reads, TCRdb called clonotypes with MiXCR, one entry per CDR3 protein. This sample has 670,000 or so distinct CDR3 sequences, with around a fifth found just once. Sequenced sample: blood, either unsorted or a sorted T cell fraction (not recorded which). The receptor source for this set is a male donor with ankylosing spondylitis.

Only a few counts were recorded for this clonotype. The gene calls are TRBV5-6 and TRBJ2-7, with D possibly matching TRBD2 (5 bases). Germline V gene lookup returns CDR1 SGHDT and CDR2 YYEEEE. The CDR3 extends over 16 amino acids. V was pared by 4 bases and J by 0 bases, with 17 bases between. CDR3 DNA sequence: TGTGCCAGCAGCCCCCTTGGAGTAGCGTCCTCCTACGAGCAGTACTTC. This sequence encodes CASSPLGVASSYEQYF.

The chain carries TRBV18 and TRBJ2-7, with D perhaps matching TRBD1 or TRBD2 (5 bases each). This CDR3 is 16 amino acids long. CDR1 and CDR2 (germline): KGHSH, LQKENI. Trimming took off 4 bases at V and 0 bases at J, with 16 bases between the two ends. The CDR3 DNA reads TGTGCCAGCTCACATCGCACCGGGACCGACTCCTACGAGCAGTACTTC. This encodes CASSHRTGTDSYEQYF.

This chain connects TRBV12-3 or TRBV12-4 to TRBJ2-2, with 7 bases identical to TRBD2. The trim removed 6 bases at V and 3 bases at J, leaving 16 bases unmatched. CDR3 size: 18 residues. CDR3 in amino acids: CASRPAGGRGIDTGELFF. The CDR3 DNA reads as TGTGCCAGCAGGCCCGCCGGCGGGAGAGGAATCGACACCGGGGAGCTGTTTTTT.

The sample holds a few counts of this clonotype. This chain links TRBV18 with TRBJ2-5; D uncertain. This CDR3 comprises 13 residues. Germline CDR1 is KGHSH and CDR2 is LQKENI. The V end lost 0 bases, the J end lost 2 bases, and 4 bases lay between the germline ends. The chain's CDR3 is CASSPPTQETQYF. The CDR3, as DNA: TGTGCCAGCTCACCACCGACACAAGAGACCCAGTACTTC. The whole variable domain, remainder taken from reference TRBV18 and TRBJ2-5, is NAGVMQNPRHLVRRRGQEARLRCSPMKGHSHVYWYRQLPEEGLKFMVYLQKENIIDESGMPKERFSAEFPKEGPSILRIQQVVRGDSAAYFCASSPPTQETQYFGPGTRLLVL.

The chain joins TRBV3-1 to TRBJ1-3; 7 positions match TRBD1. Germline CDR1 and CDR2: LGHDT and YNNKEL (reference sequence). The ends lost 5 bases at V and 4 bases at J; junction bases unmatched: 5. This CDR3 region has 14 residues. CDR3 coding DNA: TGTGCCAGCAGCAACACAGGGGCCGGAAACACCATATATTTT. It specifies CASSNTGAGNTIYF.

The chain combines TRBV6-1 with TRBJ2-2, with D possibly TRBD1 on 7 matching bases. V dropped 6 bases and J dropped 3 bases, with 17 bases sitting between them. Germline CDR1 MNHNS, CDR2 SASEGT. CDR3 length: 16 amino acids. DNA for the CDR3: TGTGCCAGCAGCCAGGGGGTCGGGGGCGACACCGGGGAGCTGTTTTTT. Protein: CASSQGVGGDTGELFF.

The V gene is TRBV29-1, the J gene TRBJ2-2; TRBD2 matches at 9 bases. This CDR3 contains 15 residues. J gave up 2 bases and V 5 bases, and 6 bases lay outside the gene matches. CDR1 is SQVTM and CDR2 is ANQGSEA in the germline V gene. For the CDR3, the DNA is TGCAGCGTTATCGGGACTAGCAGTAACACCGGGGAGCTGTTTTTT. This translates into CSVIGTSSNTGELFF.

This clonotype was seen only a few times. The J gene is TRBJ2-1, the V gene TRBV29-1, with D tentatively TRBD1 or TRBD2 (5 bases each). Germline lookup yields CDR1 SQVTM and CDR2 ANQGSEA. V lost 7 bases and J 8 bases, leaving 24 bases between the germline ends. The CDR3 spans 15 residues. CDR3 residues: CSGLGADPLGDEQFF. The CDR3 nucleotides are TGCAGCGGCCTAGGGGCCGACCCGCTCGGGGATGAGCAGTTCTTC.

The chain has TRBV5-6 and TRBJ2-2, with 14 bases that match TRBD2. Germline lookup yields CDR1 SGHDT and CDR2 YYEEEE. The CDR3 runs 20 residues. V lost 1 base to trimming and J lost 0 bases; unmatched junction nucleotides: 8. DNA of the CDR3: TGTGCCAGCAGCTTGCCACCGGGACTAGCGGGGGCGGCGAACACCGGGGAGCTGTTTTTT. The encoded protein is CASSLPPGLAGAANTGELFF.

This clonotype was observed a handful of times. V gene TRBV5-1 combines with J gene TRBJ2-7; 9 nucleotides line up with TRBD1. This CDR3 spans 15 amino acids. Trimming at V came to 4 bases and at J to 1 base, leaving 6 bases not matched to a gene. Per the germline V gene, CDR1 is SGHRS and CDR2 is YFSETQ. The CDR3 sequence is CASSLGQGDSYEQYF. In DNA, the CDR3 is TGCGCCAGCAGCCTGGGACAGGGCGATTCCTACGAGCAGTACTTC.

This clonotype was picked up a small number of times. CDR3: CAVRGSANQPQHF. CDR3 bases: TGTGCCGTTCGGGGCTCGGCGAATCAGCCCCAGCATTTT. V is TRBV12-3 or TRBV12-4 and J is TRBJ1-5; possibly TRBD1 for D (5 bases). Between the trimmed V and J ends, which lost 11 bases and 4 bases, there was a span of 15 bases. This CDR3 comprises 13 residues.

The CDR3 DNA reads as TGTGCTAGTGGTCACCTCCGGGACGAGCAGTACTTC. It translates to CASGHLRDEQYF. This rearrangement joins TRBV12-5 to TRBJ2-7; D is uncertain. Trimming stripped 5 bases from V and 5 bases from J, with 10 bases between. This CDR3 has 12 amino acids. CDR1 LGHNT and CDR2 FRNRAP come from the germline V gene.

This clonotype was counted at least ten times. This rearrangement joins TRBV24-1 to TRBJ1-5; 7 bases align to TRBD1. Germline V CDR1 and CDR2: KGHDR, SFDVKD. The length of the CDR3 is 14 residues. Trimming removed 0 bases from V and 5 bases from J; junction bases left unmatched: 0. This CDR3 is CATSDLDRDQPQHF. The CDR3 nucleotides are TGTGCCACCAGTGATTTGGACAGGGATCAGCCCCAGCATTTT.

The chain joins TRBV27 to TRBJ2-1, with D maybe TRBD1 (5 bases). Germline V gene lookup returns CDR1 MNHEY and CDR2 SMNVEV (reference sequence). The V end was cut by 4 bases, the J end by 2 bases, with 18 bases between. The CDR3 loop spans 17 amino acids. CDR3 residues: CASSSDKHSKPYNEQFF. The DNA of the CDR3 is TGTGCCAGCAGTTCGGACAAGCATTCTAAACCCTACAATGAGCAGTTCTTC.

The chain recombines TRBV7-8 with TRBJ2-1, with D tentatively TRBD1 or TRBD2 (6 bases each). Trimming stripped 3 bases from V and 4 bases from J, with 19 bases between. This CDR3 comprises 17 residues. CDR1 SGHVS and CDR2 FQNEAQ come from the germline V gene. DNA of the CDR3: TGTGCCAGCAGCTTCCCCCGAAGGGGGGAGCAATACAATGAGCAGTTCTTC. Amino acid sequence: CASSFPRRGEQYNEQFF. Full variable domain (missing parts from reference TRBV7-8 and TRBJ2-1): GAGVSQSPRYKVAKRGQDVALRCDPISGHVSLFWYQQALGQGPEFLTYFQNEAQLDKSGLPSDRFFAERPEGSVSTLKIQRTQQEDSAVYLCASSFPRRGEQYNEQFFGPGTRLTVL.